This T cell receptor (beta chain) was identified during a study of control samples from healthy donors and cancer patients. The CDR3 spans 13 residues. Trimming left V 1 base short and J 5 bases short, with 8 bases between. Per the germline V gene, CDR1 is MGHRA and CDR2 is YSYEKL. The table came from immunoSEQ multiplex PCR; TCRdb's copy has only in-frame clones and leaves some out. The repertoire holds about 96,000 clones, with 85% to 95% as singletons. The chain is built from TRBV4-1 and TRBJ1-1; D remains unclear. The source material was blood. The receptor was isolated from a man between 18 and 35 years old in good health. CDR3 sequence: CASSQGHGTEAFF. CDR3 DNA sequence: TGCGCCAGCAGCCAAGGCCATGGGACTGAAGCTTTCTTT.